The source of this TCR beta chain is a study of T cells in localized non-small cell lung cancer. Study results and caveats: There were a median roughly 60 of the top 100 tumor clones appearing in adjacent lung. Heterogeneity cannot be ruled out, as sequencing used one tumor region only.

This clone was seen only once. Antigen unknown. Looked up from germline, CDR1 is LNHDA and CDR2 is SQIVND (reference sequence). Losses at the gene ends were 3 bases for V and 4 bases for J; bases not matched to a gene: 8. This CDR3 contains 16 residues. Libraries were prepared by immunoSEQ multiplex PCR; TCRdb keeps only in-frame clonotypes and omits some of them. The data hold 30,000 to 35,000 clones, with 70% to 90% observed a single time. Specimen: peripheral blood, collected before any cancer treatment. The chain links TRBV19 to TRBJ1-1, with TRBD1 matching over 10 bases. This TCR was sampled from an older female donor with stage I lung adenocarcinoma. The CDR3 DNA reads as TGTGCCAGTAGTATGGGGGACAGGGGATACGGCACTGAAGCTTTCTTT. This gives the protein CASSMGDRGYGTEAFF.